Each of the 13 T cell receptor beta chains below was sequenced from the same sample in a study of T cell repertoires in cytomegalovirus infection. TCRdb independently ran MiXCR on the reads; one entry per CDR3 protein. The sample yields about 100,000 distinct CDR3 sequences, more than 20% seen once. The sequencing sample was made of CD8+ T cells from PBMCs. Every receptor here comes from a human donor in good health (CMV status not recorded). Some clones in this sample may be carry-over from other donors' samples.

This clonotype was seen ten or more times. The rearrangement links TRBV7-6 to TRBJ2-7; TRBD2 aligns across 7 bases. Unmatched junction bases numbered 4, after V lost 4 bases and J lost 1 base. Germline V gene sequence: CDR1 SGHVS, CDR2 FNYEAQ. The CDR3 runs to 14 residues. The CDR3 reads CASSWGGISYEQYF. The CDR3 DNA is TGTGCCAGCAGCTGGGGAGGGATTTCCTACGAGCAGTACTTC.

In this sample, this clonotype turned up many times. The chain recombines TRBV27 with TRBJ2-1; no reliable D call. Between the trimmed V and J ends, which lost 6 bases and 4 bases, there was a span of 10 bases. The germline CDR1 and CDR2 sequences are MNHEY and SMNVEV (reference sequence). CDR3 size: 13 residues. This CDR3 reads CASSPAAYNEQFF. The CDR3 coding sequence is TGTGCCAGCAGCCCCGCCGCGTACAATGAGCAGTTCTTC.

The chain carries TRBV7-8 and TRBJ2-7, with 10 bases that match TRBD1. Trimming at V came to 5 bases and at J to 6 bases, leaving 16 bases not matched to a gene. Germline CDR1 SGHVS, CDR2 FQNEAQ. The CDR3 has 17 amino acids. CDR3 amino acids: CASSAFLGDRGQGEQYF. The DNA of the CDR3 is TGTGCCAGCAGCGCCTTTCTAGGTGACAGGGGGCAGGGCGAGCAGTACTTC. The full variable domain, rest sourced from reference TRBV7-8 and TRBJ2-7, is GAGVSQSPRYKVAKRGQDVALRCDPISGHVSLFWYQQALGQGPEFLTYFQNEAQLDKSGLPSDRFFAERPEGSVSTLKIQRTQQEDSAVYLCASSAFLGDRGQGEQYFGPGTRLTVT.

This chain uses TRBV29-1 with TRBJ2-7; 11 bases map to TRBD1. This CDR3 is 16 amino acids long. CDR1 and CDR2 from the germline V gene are SQVTM and ANQGSEA. Germline trimming cut 3 bases from V and 2 bases from J; bases unmatched to any gene: 9. The CDR3 DNA is TGCAGCGTTGAGATTGGGGACAGGGGGGCGACCTACGAGCAGTACTTC. This gives the protein CSVEIGDRGATYEQYF.

This clonotype has just a few counts. V usage is TRBV7-9 and J usage is TRBJ1-1; 9 nucleotides agree with TRBD1. The junction had 4 bases not matched to a gene; V was cut back by 4 bases and J by 4 bases. Germline CDR1 reads SEHNR; CDR2 reads FQNEAQ (reference sequence). The length of the CDR3 is 14 residues. CDR3 in DNA: TGTGCCAGCAGCTACGACAGGGGGGGCACTGAAGCTTTCTTT. Protein: CASSYDRGGTEAFF. Looking up the rest from reference TRBV7-9 and TRBJ1-1 gives the full variable domain: DTGVSQNPRHKITKRGQNVTFRCDPISEHNRLYWYRQTLGQGPEFLTYFQNEAQLEKSRLLSDRFSAERPKGSFSTLEIQRTEQGDSAMYLCASSYDRGGTEAFFGQGTRLTVV.

This clonotype appeared many times. This chain links TRBV7-9 with TRBJ2-1; 13 nucleotides agree with TRBD2. The CDR3 is made up of 16 amino acids. V trimming: 5 bases; J trimming: 1 base; junction bases outside the gene matches: 2. Germline V lookup: CDR1 SEHNR, CDR2 FQNEAQ (reference sequence). CDR3 nucleotides: TGTGCCAGCAGCAGACTAGCGGGAGGTTCCTACAATGAGCAGTTCTTC. Translated: CASSRLAGGSYNEQFF.

J is TRBJ2-7 and V is TRBV7-3; 10 nucleotides line up with TRBD1. CDR1 SGHTA and CDR2 FQGTGA come from the germline V gene. V shed 5 bases and J 5 bases; nucleotides not matched to a gene: 9. The CDR3 contains 15 residues. CDR3 protein: CASSLGTGETHEQYF. The CDR3 nucleotides are TGTGCCAGCAGCCTAGGGACAGGGGAGACCCACGAGCAGTACTTC.

This clonotype was found many times. The chain carries TRBV7-6 and TRBJ2-5; no clear D gene. The CDR3 loop spans 15 amino acids. V was trimmed by 1 base and J by 3 bases, leaving 12 bases between them. Germline CDR1 SGHVS, CDR2 FNYEAQ. The CDR3 DNA reads as TGTGCCAGCAGCTTAGGACCGGACCCCAAAGAGACCCAGTACTTC. Translating gives CASSLGPDPKETQYF.

This clonotype appeared many times. The chain employs TRBV7-2 and TRBJ2-7; TRBD1 might be the D (6 bases). Germline V gene data show CDR1 as SGHTA and CDR2 as FQGNSA. The CDR3 length is 14 residues. The germline V and J ends were trimmed by 5 bases and 0 bases, with 11 bases remaining between them. The CDR3 here is CASSQTDSSYEQYF. CDR3 nucleotide sequence: TGTGCCAGCAGCCAAACGGACAGCTCCTACGAGCAGTACTTC.

This clonotype turned up a few times. The V call is TRBV5-6, the J call TRBJ2-5; D is undetermined. Germline CDR1 SGHDT, CDR2 YYEEEE. The V gene lost 2 bases and the J gene lost 3 bases, with 8 bases spanning the gap. This CDR3 is built from 13 residues. Here the CDR3 DNA reads TGTGCCAGCAGCTTATGGTGGGAAGAGACCCAGTACTTC. Translation: CASSLWWEETQYF.

The rearrangement joins TRBV11-2 to TRBJ2-7, with 7 positions matching TRBD1. The CDR3 runs to 15 residues. CDR1 is SGHAT and CDR2 is FQNNGV in the germline V gene. After removal of 3 bases from V and 3 bases from J, the junction contained 8 bases not matched to a gene. CDR3 residues: CASSFYRGKGYEQYF. In DNA form, the CDR3 reads TGTGCCAGCAGCTTCTACAGGGGTAAAGGCTACGAGCAGTACTTC.

The rearrangement joins TRBV4-1 to TRBJ1-5; D is ambiguous. CDR1 and CDR2 from the germline V gene are MGHRA and YSYEKL. CDR3 size: 13 residues. With 2 bases removed from V and 8 bases from J, the gap between germline ends came to 10 bases. The DNA of the CDR3 is TGCGCCAGCAGCCAATCCTTGTTGGAGCCCCAGCATTTT. It encodes CASSQSLLEPQHF.

The chain links TRBV28 to TRBJ1-2, with D possibly being TRBD1 (6 bases). Germline-derived CDR1 and CDR2 are MDHEN and SYDVKM. The CDR3 runs to 14 residues. V lost 6 bases and J lost 3, with 14 bases in between. CDR3 amino acids: CASSRVGGDYGYTF. The CDR3 DNA is TGTGCCAGCAGCCGAGTGGGGGGCGACTATGGCTACACCTTC.